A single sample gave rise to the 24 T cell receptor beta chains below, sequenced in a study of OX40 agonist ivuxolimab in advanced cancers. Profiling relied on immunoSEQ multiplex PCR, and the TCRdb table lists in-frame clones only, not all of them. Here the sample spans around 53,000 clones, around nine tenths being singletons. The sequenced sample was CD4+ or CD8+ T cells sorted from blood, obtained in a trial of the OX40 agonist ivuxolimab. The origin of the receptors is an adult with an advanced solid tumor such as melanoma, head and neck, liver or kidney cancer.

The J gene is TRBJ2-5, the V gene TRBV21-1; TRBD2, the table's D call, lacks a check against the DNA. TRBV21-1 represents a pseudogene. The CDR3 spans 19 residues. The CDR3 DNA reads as TGTGCCAGCAGCAAAGGAGGGACTAGCGGGAGGCCCGAACGAGAGACCCAGTACTTC. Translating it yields CASSKGGTSGRPERETQYF.

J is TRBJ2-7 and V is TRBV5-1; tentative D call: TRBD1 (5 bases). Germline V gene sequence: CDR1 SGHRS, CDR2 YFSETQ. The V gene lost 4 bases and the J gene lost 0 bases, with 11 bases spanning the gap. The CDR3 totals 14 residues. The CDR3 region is CASSPQGASYEQYF. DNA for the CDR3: TGCGCCAGCAGCCCCCAGGGCGCCTCCTACGAGCAGTACTTC. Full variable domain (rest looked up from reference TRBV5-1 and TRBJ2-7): KAGVTQTPRYLIKTRGQQVTLSCSPISGHRSVSWYQQTPGQGLQFLFEYFSETQRNKGNFPGRFSGRQFSNSRSEMNVSTLELGDSALYLCASSPQGASYEQYFGPGTRLTVT.

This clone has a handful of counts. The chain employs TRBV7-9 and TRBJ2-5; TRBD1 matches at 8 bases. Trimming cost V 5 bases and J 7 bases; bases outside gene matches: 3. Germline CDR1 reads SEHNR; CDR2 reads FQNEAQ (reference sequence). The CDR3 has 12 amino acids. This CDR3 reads CASSGQGGTQYF. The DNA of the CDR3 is TGTGCCAGCAGCGGACAGGGTGGGACCCAGTACTTC.

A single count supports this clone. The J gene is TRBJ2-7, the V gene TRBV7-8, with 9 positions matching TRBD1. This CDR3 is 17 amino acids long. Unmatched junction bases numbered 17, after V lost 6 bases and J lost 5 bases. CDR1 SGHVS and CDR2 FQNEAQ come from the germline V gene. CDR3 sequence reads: CASRLSTLRDREDEQYF. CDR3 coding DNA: TGTGCCAGCAGACTTTCCACCCTCCGGGACAGGGAAGACGAGCAGTACTTC.

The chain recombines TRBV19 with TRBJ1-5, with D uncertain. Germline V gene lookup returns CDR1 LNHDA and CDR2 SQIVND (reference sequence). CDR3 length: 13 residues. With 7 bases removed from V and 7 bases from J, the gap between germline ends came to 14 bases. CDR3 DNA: TGTGCCAGTACCGAGTTCGAGAGGCAGCCCCAGCATTTT. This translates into CASTEFERQPQHF.

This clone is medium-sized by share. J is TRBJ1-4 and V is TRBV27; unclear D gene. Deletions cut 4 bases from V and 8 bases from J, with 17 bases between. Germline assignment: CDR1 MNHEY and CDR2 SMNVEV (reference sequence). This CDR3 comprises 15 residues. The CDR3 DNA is TGTGCCAGCAGTTGGAGGGCGGGGAATAGCGAAAAACTGTTTTTT. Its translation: CASSWRAGNSEKLFF.

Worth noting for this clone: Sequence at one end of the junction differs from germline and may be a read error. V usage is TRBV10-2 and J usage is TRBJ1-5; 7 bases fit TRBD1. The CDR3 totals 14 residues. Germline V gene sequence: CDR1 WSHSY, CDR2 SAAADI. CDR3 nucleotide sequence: TGCGCCACCGCCCCCGGGACAGTCAATCAGTCCCAGCATTTT. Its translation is CATAPGTVNQSQHF.

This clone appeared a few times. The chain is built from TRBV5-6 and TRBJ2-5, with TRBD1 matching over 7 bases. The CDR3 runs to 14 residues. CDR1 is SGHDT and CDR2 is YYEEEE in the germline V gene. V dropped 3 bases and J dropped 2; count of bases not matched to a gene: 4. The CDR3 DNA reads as TGTGCCAGCAGCTACCCGGGACAGCAAGAGACCCAGTACTTC. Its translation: CASSYPGQQETQYF.

The CDR3 spells CASSPGQAPYEQYF. CDR3 in DNA: TGTGCCAGCAGCCCCGGGCAGGCCCCCTACGAGCAGTACTTC. V is TRBV7-9 and J is TRBJ2-7, with no clear D. CDR1 is SEHNR and CDR2 is FQNEAQ in the germline V gene (reference sequence). The CDR3 contains 14 residues. Trimming stripped 5 bases from V and 2 bases from J, with 13 bases between.

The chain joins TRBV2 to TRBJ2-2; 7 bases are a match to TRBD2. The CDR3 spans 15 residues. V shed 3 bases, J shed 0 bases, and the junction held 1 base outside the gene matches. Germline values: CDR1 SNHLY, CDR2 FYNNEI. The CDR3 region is CASSDSGPNTGELFF. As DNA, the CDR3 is TGTGCCAGCAGTGATAGCGGGCCGAACACCGGGGAGCTGTTTTTT. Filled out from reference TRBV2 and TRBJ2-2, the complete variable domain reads EPEVTQTPSHQVTQMGQEVILRCVPISNHLYFYWYRQILGQKVEFLVSFYNNEISEKSEIFDDQFSVERPDGSNFTLKIRSTKLEDSAMYFCASSDSGPNTGELFFGEGSRLTVL.

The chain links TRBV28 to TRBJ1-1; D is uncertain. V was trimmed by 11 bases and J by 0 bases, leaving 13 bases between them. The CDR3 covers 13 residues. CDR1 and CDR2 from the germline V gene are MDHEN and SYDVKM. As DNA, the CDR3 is TGTGCCGGTCAGGAGGGCATGAACACTGAAGCTTTCTTT. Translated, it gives CAGQEGMNTEAFF.

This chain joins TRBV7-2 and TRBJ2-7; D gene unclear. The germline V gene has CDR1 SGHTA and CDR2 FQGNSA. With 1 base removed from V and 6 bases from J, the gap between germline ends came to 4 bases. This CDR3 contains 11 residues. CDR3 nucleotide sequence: TGTGCCAGCAGCTTAGTGGGCGAGCAGTACTTC. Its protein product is CASSLVGEQYF. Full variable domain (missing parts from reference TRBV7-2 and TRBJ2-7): GAGVSQSPSNKVTEKGKDVELRCDPISGHTALYWYRQSLGQGLEFLIYFQGNSAPDKSGLPSDRFSAERTGGSVSTLTIQRTQQEDSAVYLCASSLVGEQYFGPGTRLTVT.

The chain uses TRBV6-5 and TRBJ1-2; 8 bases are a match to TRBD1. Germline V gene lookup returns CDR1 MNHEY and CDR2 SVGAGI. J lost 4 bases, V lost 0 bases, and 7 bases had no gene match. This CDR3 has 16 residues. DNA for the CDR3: TGTGCCAGCAGTTACTCCCGGGGGCAGGGGGCCTATGGCTACACCTTC. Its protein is CASSYSRGQGAYGYTF.

As DNA, the CDR3 is TGTGCCAGCTCACCACCACAGGGGATTTACACTGAAGCTTTCTTT. Amino acid sequence: CASSPPQGIYTEAFF. The rearrangement uses TRBV18 and TRBJ1-1; 7 bases fit TRBD1. From germline, CDR1 is KGHSH and CDR2 LQKENI. This CDR3 has 15 residues. The junction had 4 bases not matched to a gene; V was cut back by 0 bases and J by 3 bases.

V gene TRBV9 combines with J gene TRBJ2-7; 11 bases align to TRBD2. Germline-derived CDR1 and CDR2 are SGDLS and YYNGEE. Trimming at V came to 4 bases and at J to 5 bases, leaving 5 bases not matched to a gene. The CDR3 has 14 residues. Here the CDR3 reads CASSQLAGVDEQYF. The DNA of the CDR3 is TGTGCCAGCAGCCAACTAGCGGGAGTAGACGAGCAGTACTTC.

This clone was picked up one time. The CDR3 loop is CASGRGTSGRFGGELFF. The DNA for the CDR3 is TGTGCCAGCGGCCGGGGGACTAGCGGGAGGTTCGGCGGGGAGCTGTTTTTT. This chain connects TRBV27 to TRBJ2-2, with 15 bases lining up with TRBD2. Germline V gives CDR1 MNHEY, CDR2 SMNVEV (reference sequence). Germline trimming cut 8 bases from V and 7 bases from J; bases unmatched to any gene: 11. The CDR3 is 17 residues long.

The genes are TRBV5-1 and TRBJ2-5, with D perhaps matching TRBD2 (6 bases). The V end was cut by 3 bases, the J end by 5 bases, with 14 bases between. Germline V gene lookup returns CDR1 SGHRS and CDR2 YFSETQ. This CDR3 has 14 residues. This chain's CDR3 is CASSYRTTRETQYF. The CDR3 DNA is TGCGCCAGCAGCTACCGGACTACCCGGGAGACCCAGTACTTC.

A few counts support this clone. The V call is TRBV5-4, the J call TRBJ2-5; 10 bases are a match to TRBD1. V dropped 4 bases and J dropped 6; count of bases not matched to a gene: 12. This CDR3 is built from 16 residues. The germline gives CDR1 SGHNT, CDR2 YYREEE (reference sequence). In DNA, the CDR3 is TGTGCCAGCAGCCAGGACGGACAGGGGGGGACAAAGACCCAGTACTTC. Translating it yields CASSQDGQGGTKTQYF.

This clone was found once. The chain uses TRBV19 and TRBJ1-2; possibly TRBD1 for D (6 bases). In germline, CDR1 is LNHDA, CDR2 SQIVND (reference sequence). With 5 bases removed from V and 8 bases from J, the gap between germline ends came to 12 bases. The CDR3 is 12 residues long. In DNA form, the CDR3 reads TGTGCCAGTAGTGTACAGGGTAGGGGCTACACCTTC. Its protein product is CASSVQGRGYTF. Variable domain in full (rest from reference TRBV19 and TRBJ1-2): DGGITQSPKYLFRKEGQNVTLSCEQNLNHDAMYWYRQDPGQGLRLIYYSQIVNDFQKGDIAEGYSVSREKKESFPLTVTSAQKNPTAFYLCASSVQGRGYTFGSGTRLTVV.

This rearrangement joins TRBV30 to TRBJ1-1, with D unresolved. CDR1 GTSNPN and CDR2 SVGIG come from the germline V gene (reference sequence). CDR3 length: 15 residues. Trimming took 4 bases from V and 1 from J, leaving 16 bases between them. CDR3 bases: TGTGCCTGGATCCACACTGCAACACGGAACACTGAAGCTTTCTTT. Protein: CAWIHTATRNTEAFF. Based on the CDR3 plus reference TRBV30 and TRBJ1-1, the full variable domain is SQTIHQWPATLVQPVGSPLSLECTVEGTSNPNLYWYRQAAGRGLQLLFYSVGIGQISSEVPQNLSASRPQDRQFILSSKKLLLSDSGFYLCAWIHTATRNTEAFFGQGTRLTVV.

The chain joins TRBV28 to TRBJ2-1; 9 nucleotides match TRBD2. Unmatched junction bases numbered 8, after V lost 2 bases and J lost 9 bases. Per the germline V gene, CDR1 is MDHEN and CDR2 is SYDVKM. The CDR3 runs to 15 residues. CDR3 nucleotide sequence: TGTGCCAGCAGTTTAATGGCTAGCGGGATTGGTGAGCAGTTCTTC. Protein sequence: CASSLMASGIGEQFF. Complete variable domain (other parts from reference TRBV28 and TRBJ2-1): DVKVTQSSRYLVKRTGEKVFLECVQDMDHENMFWYRQDPGLGLRLIYFSYDVKMKEKGDIPEGYSVSREKKERFSLILESASTNQTSMYLCASSLMASGIGEQFFGPGTRLTVL.

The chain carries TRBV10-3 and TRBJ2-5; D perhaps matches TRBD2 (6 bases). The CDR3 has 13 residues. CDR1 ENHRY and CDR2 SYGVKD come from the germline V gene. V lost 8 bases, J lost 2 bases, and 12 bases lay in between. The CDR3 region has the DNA TGTGCCATCTGGGCGGAGGGTCAAGAGACCCAGTACTTC. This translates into CAIWAEGQETQYF.

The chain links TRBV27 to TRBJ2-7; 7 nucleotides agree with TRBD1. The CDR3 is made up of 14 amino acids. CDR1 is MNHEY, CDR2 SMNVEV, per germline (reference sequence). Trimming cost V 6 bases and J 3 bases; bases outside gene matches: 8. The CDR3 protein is CASSTLDRVYEQYF. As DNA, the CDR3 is TGTGCCAGCAGCACTTTAGACAGGGTCTACGAGCAGTACTTC.

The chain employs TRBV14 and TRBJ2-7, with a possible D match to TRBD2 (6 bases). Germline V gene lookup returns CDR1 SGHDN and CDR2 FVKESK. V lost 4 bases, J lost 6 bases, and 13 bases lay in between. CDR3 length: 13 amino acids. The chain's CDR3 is CASSLSGGREQYF. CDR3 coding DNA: TGTGCCAGCAGCCTTAGCGGAGGGCGCGAGCAGTACTTC.